A single sample gave rise to the 23 T cell receptor beta chains below, sequenced in a study of immune heterogeneity within non-small cell lung tumors (dated by TCRdb to the late 2010s). Genomic DNA extracted from bulk tumor tissue served as TCR template, with 600 ng gDNA amplified per sample. Multiple biopsies per primary tumor were taken during surgery, spaced as far apart as possible within the tumor mass. Patients in the study cohort, which was described as untreated, were newly diagnosed NSCLC cases going through curative surgery. Sequencing took place on a HiSeq X Ten. The TCR beta CDR3 region was amplified with a multiplex PCR system, in which a first round of approximately 11 cycles was run using 32 V-gene forward and 13 J-gene reverse primers. Clones were called with MiXCR by TCRdb after fastp trimmed the public reads at Q25, and only in-frame beta chains were retained. CDR3 protein duplicates are merged, each entry listing the most common genes and DNA. The sample table contains 25,000 to 40,000 distinct CDR3 sequences; only one count was recorded for around 28% of them. 3.5% to 4.5% of the sample is taken by the ten largest.

The specimen was lung tumor tissue. The source is a man aged 35 to 55 with non-small cell lung cancer.

About this clonotype itself: This may come from a read error, since a much larger clone is one base off. The chain recombines TRBV6-1 with TRBJ2-7; D possibly corresponds to TRBD2 (7 bases). This CDR3 has 14 amino acids. Germline V gene lookup returns CDR1 MNHNS and CDR2 SASEGT. The CDR3, as DNA: TGTGCCAGCAGAGGGGGGGGTGGCTACTACGAGCATTACTTC. It translates to CASRGGGGYYEHYF.

Comments on this clonotype: A read error may produce the germline difference seen at one junction end. The chain carries TRBV7-9 and TRBJ2-7; no definite D call. CDR1 SEHNR and CDR2 FQNEAQ come from the germline V gene (reference sequence). The CDR3 is made up of 13 amino acids. The CDR3 is CASSLALGYELYF. The CDR3 nucleotides read TGTGCCAGCAGCTTAGCGCTGGGGTACGAGCTGTACTTC.

There are a few counts of this clonotype. The rearrangement joins TRBV7-9 to TRBJ2-5; the match to TRBD2 covers 10 bases. The CDR3 sequence is 15 residues long. The J segment lost 2 bases and the V segment lost 3 bases, leaving 3 bases of the junction unmatched. Per the germline V gene, CDR1 is SEHNR and CDR2 is FQNEAQ (reference sequence). The CDR3, as DNA: TGTGCCAGCAGCTTCAGCGGGAGGGGTCAAGAGACCCAGTACTTC. Its protein product is CASSFSGRGQETQYF.

The genes are TRBV4-3 and TRBJ1-2, with 10 bases matching TRBD1. CDR1 LGHNA and CDR2 YSLEER come from the germline V gene. The junction had 7 bases not matched to a gene; V was cut back by 1 base and J by 2 bases. The CDR3 loop spans 17 amino acids. This CDR3 reads CASSQATGTGENYGYTF. In nucleotides, the CDR3 is TGCGCCAGCAGCCAAGCTACCGGGACAGGGGAGAACTATGGCTACACCTTC.

CDR3 protein: CASSLLPKMTGKVEQYF. The DNA for the CDR3 is TGCGCCAGCAGCTTGTTACCGAAGATGACAGGGAAAGTCGAGCAGTACTTC. This chain connects TRBV5-1 to TRBJ2-7; 7 bases match TRBD1. Trimming removed 1 base from V and 6 bases from J; junction bases left unmatched: 16. The germline CDR1 and CDR2 sequences are SGHRS and YFSETQ. This CDR3 region has 17 residues. Full variable domain (missing parts from reference TRBV5-1 and TRBJ2-7): KAGVTQTPRYLIKTRGQQVTLSCSPISGHRSVSWYQQTPGQGLQFLFEYFSETQRNKGNFPGRFSGRQFSNSRSEMNVSTLELGDSALYLCASSLLPKMTGKVEQYFGPGTRLTVT.

V and J are TRBV5-4 and TRBJ2-1; TRBD1 is a possible D gene (6 bases). Trimming took 3 bases from V and 7 from J, leaving 8 bases between them. Germline CDR1 reads SGHNT; CDR2 reads YYREEE (reference sequence). This CDR3 is 12 amino acids long. CDR3 loop: CASSSQGNEQFF. The CDR3 nucleotides read TGTGCCAGCAGCTCACAGGGTAATGAGCAGTTCTTC.

This clonotype was found a few times. This chain joins TRBV7-9 and TRBJ2-5; D unclear. The CDR3 has 16 amino acids. CDR1 is SEHNR, CDR2 FQNEAQ, per germline (reference sequence). Trimming cost V 4 bases and J 4 bases, with 19 bases left between them. The CDR3 nucleotides read TGTGCCAGCAGCTCTTGGGTGGGGATCGACCGAGAGACCCAGTACTTC. Protein product: CASSSWVGIDRETQYF.

This clonotype showed up just a few times. The chain has TRBV7-6 and TRBJ2-7, with 9 bases fitting TRBD1. Losses at the gene ends were 0 bases for V and 3 bases for J; bases not matched to a gene: 6. The CDR3 totals 16 residues. The germline V gene has CDR1 SGHVS and CDR2 FNYEAQ. CDR3 sequence (DNA): TGTGCCAGCAGCTTAGCCGCGGGACAGGGTATCTACGAGCAGTACTTC. This codes for CASSLAAGQGIYEQYF.

This clonotype occurred once. Since no conserved phenylalanine or tryptophan closes the CDR3, a read error is the likely cause. The rearrangement uses TRBV20-1 and TRBJ2-7; possibly TRBD2 for D (5 bases). The CDR3 sequence is 13 residues long. The V end lost 2 bases, the J end lost 2 bases, and 10 bases lay between the germline ends. The germline CDR1 and CDR2 sequences are DFQATT and SNEGSKA (reference sequence). Here the CDR3 DNA reads TGCAGTGCTAGAAGGACTGGAACCTACGAGCAGTACATC. Translated: CSARRTGTYEQYI.

The chain uses TRBV2 and TRBJ2-5; 8 bases agree with TRBD1. The CDR3 loop spans 15 amino acids. Germline CDR1 reads SNHLY; CDR2 reads FYNNEI. The ends lost 2 bases at V and 0 bases at J; junction bases unmatched: 2. In DNA, the CDR3 is TGTGCCAGCAGTGAACGGGACAGGTACCAAGAGACCCAGTACTTC. Protein product: CASSERDRYQETQYF.

This clonotype was seen at least ten times. The chain carries TRBV15 and TRBJ1-3; 7 bases map to TRBD1. CDR1 is LNHNV, CDR2 YYDKDF, per germline (reference sequence). CDR3 length: 16 residues. Trimming removed 6 bases from V and 0 bases from J; junction bases left unmatched: 8. The CDR3 nucleotides read TGTGCCACCAGAACAGGACAGGTCAGCTCTGGAAACACCATATATTTT. It encodes CATRTGQVSSGNTIYF.

The V and J genes are TRBV12-3 or TRBV12-4 and TRBJ2-4; D is unclear. Trimming shortened V by 6 bases and J by 6 bases, and 15 bases separated the two germline ends. This CDR3 spans 14 amino acids. The CDR3, as DNA: TGTGCCAGCAGGCCATCCCAGACCCTAAACATTCAGTACTTC. Amino acids: CASRPSQTLNIQYF.

The rearrangement joins TRBV5-1 to TRBJ2-1; D is ambiguous. The ends were cut back, 3 bases at V and 7 bases at J, with 14 bases in the middle. CDR1 SGHRS and CDR2 YFSETQ come from the germline V gene. The CDR3 is 14 amino acids. DNA for the CDR3: TGCGCCAGCAGCTCAACATTATCAAAGAATGAGCAGTTCTTC. Translating it yields CASSSTLSKNEQFF.

The genes are TRBV11-2 and TRBJ1-5; the D is unclear. CDR1 and CDR2 from the germline V gene are SGHAT and FQNNGV. The V end was cut by 1 base, the J end by 7 bases, with 14 bases between. This CDR3 is built from 15 residues. In DNA form, the CDR3 reads TGTGCCAGCAGCTTAGGGACGGACGGAGCCCAGCCCCAGCATTTT. Its translation: CASSLGTDGAQPQHF.

J is TRBJ2-1 and V is TRBV9; 14 nucleotides match TRBD2. This CDR3 has 18 amino acids. Trimming cost V 3 bases and J 6 bases; bases outside gene matches: 11. In germline, CDR1 is SGDLS, CDR2 YYNGEE. CDR3 sequence reads: CASSATSRTSGRSNEQFF. DNA of the CDR3: TGTGCCAGCAGCGCCACCAGTAGGACTAGCGGGAGGTCCAATGAGCAGTTCTTC.

This chain connects TRBV6-1 to TRBJ2-1, with a possible D match to TRBD2 (6 bases). Germline CDR1 is MNHNS and CDR2 is SASEGT. The CDR3 length is 13 residues. V was pared by 6 bases and J by 7 bases, with 13 bases between. In nucleotides, the CDR3 is TGTGCCAGCAGCCCCGGGACTTTGAATGAGCAGTTCTTC. As protein: CASSPGTLNEQFF.

For this clonotype: Just one base apart from a much larger clone, this may be a read error. This rearrangement joins TRBV7-9 to TRBJ2-7; D call uncertain. This CDR3 is built from 13 residues. V was shortened by 2 bases and J by 5 bases, with 10 bases between the two germline ends. Germline V lookup: CDR1 SEHNR, CDR2 FQNEAQ (reference sequence). CDR3 loop: CASSLSVYDEQYF. Here the CDR3 DNA reads TGTGCCAGCAGCTTATCTGTCTACGACGAGCAGTACTTC.

On this clonotype: This may be a read error, as it is one base from a much larger clone. The genes are TRBV20-1 and TRBJ2-7; D might be TRBD1 or TRBD2, each matching 5 bases. The CDR3 is 16 residues long. Germline lookup yields CDR1 DFQATT and CDR2 SNEGSKA (reference sequence). Trimming shortened V by 2 bases and J by 0 bases, and 17 bases separated the two germline ends. CDR3 amino acids: CSARSGLEGSSYEQYF. In DNA, the CDR3 is TGCAGTGCTAGATCAGGGCTAGAGGGCAGCTCCTACGAGCAGTACTTC.

The rearrangement joins TRBV18 to TRBJ1-5, with D maybe TRBD1 (5 bases). The germline V and J ends were trimmed by 5 bases and 4 bases, with 15 bases remaining between them. CDR1 and CDR2 (germline): KGHSH, LQKENI. This CDR3 has 15 residues. This CDR3 reads CASSSSAGSNQPQHF. CDR3 sequence (DNA): TGTGCCAGCTCATCAAGTGCAGGGTCAAATCAGCCCCAGCATTTT.

This rearrangement joins TRBV7-9 to TRBJ2-1; 11 positions match TRBD2. J gave up 6 bases and V 8 bases, and 6 bases lay outside the gene matches. From germline, CDR1 is SEHNR and CDR2 FQNEAQ (reference sequence). The CDR3 has 14 amino acids. In nucleotides, the CDR3 is TGTGCCAGCGGTACTAGCGGGGGTTGCAATGAGCAGTTCTTC. This translates into CASGTSGGCNEQFF.

The chain is built from TRBV9 and TRBJ1-5; D is uncertain. Germline CDR1 reads SGDLS; CDR2 reads YYNGEE. V shed 7 bases and J shed 0 bases, with 14 bases lying between them. This CDR3 is 15 amino acids long. Here the CDR3 reads CASPEFSTSNQPQHF. The CDR3 DNA reads TGTGCCAGCCCCGAATTTAGTACTAGCAATCAGCCCCAGCATTTT.

This chain connects TRBV5-8 to TRBJ2-1; 8 nucleotides align to TRBD1. The CDR3 consists of 17 residues. V shed 0 bases, J shed 4 bases, and the junction held 9 bases outside the gene matches. The germline V gene encodes CDR1 SGHTS and CDR2 YDEGEE. Here the CDR3 DNA reads TGTGCCAGCAGCTTGGCAGGGACAGGCGACAGATACAATGAGCAGTTCTTC. It encodes CASSLAGTGDRYNEQFF.

In this sample, this clonotype turned up many times. V gene TRBV20-1 combines with J gene TRBJ1-2; D not certain. V gave up 3 bases and J gave up 2 bases, with 7 bases separating them. The CDR3 runs 12 residues. Germline V lookup: CDR1 DFQATT, CDR2 SNEGSKA (reference sequence). For the CDR3, the DNA is TGCAGTGCTAGTGGGGAGAACTATGGCTACACCTTC. It translates to CSASGENYGYTF.